This T cell receptor (beta chain) was recovered during a study of blood T cell repertoires in COVID-19. About the study: Specimens from acute and convalescent COVID-19 originated in the United States, Italy and Spain. T cells, B-cell-depleted T cells, or PBMCs supplied cDNA or gDNA.

Source study methods: Nucleated cell number was recorded as an estimate derived from reference gene primer amplification. Method: immunoSEQ multiplex PCR; TCRdb's copy keeps in-frame clones and lacks some. V, J and clone size were drawn from that table, and D and trimming were deduced from the DNA. The sample has some 150,000 clones, about four fifths seen once; the top ten hold 29%. Germline V CDR1 and CDR2: MNHEY, SVGAGI. This CDR3 has 15 amino acids. The V gene lost 6 bases and the J gene lost 7 bases, with 16 bases spanning the gap. The chain is built from TRBV6-5 and TRBJ1-6, with D perhaps TRBD1 (6 bases). Specimen: peripheral blood. This clonotype was sampled from a woman in her sixties with acute or convalescent COVID-19. CDR3: CASRPPGHDNSPLHF. CDR3 nucleotides: TGTGCCAGCAGGCCACCGGGACACGACAATTCACCCCTCCACTTT.